Shown below are 22 T cell receptor beta chains from a single sample sequenced in a study of PD-1 blockade in classical Hodgkin lymphoma. Each patient experienced a relapse that followed autologous stem cell transplantation, and brentuximab vedotin exposure varied. PBMCs were thawed, and CD8+ T cells were then isolated from them by magnetic negative selection. The method was immunoSEQ multiplex PCR; TCRdb's version includes in-frame clones alone and lacks a portion of them. The table includes around 12,000 clones, more than 60% detected once. Sequencing used CD8+ T cells from blood, obtained at baseline. The receptors shown here come from a human donor with classical Hodgkin lymphoma.

The J gene is TRBJ2-1, the V gene TRBV4-2; D call uncertain. Germline V gene sequence: CDR1 LGHNA, CDR2 YNFKEQ. This CDR3 is built from 11 residues. V lost 2 bases, J lost 5 bases, and 1 base lay in between. The CDR3 loop reads CASSQNNEQFF. The CDR3 nucleotides are TGTGCCAGCAGCCAAAACAATGAGCAGTTCTTC.

This chain links TRBV19 with TRBJ2-7, with D perhaps assigned TRBD1 or TRBD2 (5 bases each). The CDR3 consists of 13 residues. Per the germline V gene, CDR1 is LNHDA and CDR2 is SQIVND (reference sequence). V lost 4 bases and J lost 0, with 7 bases in between. The CDR3: CASSTGSSYEQYF. The CDR3 bases are TGTGCCAGTAGTACAGGGAGCTCCTACGAGCAGTACTTC.

In DNA form, the CDR3 reads TGTGCCAGCACCTTTAACTTGAACACTGAAGCTTTCTTT. Translating gives CASTFNLNTEAFF. The genes are TRBV6-6 and TRBJ1-1; D gene uncertain. Germline CDR1 is MNHNY and CDR2 is SVGAGI (reference sequence). Trimming left V 7 bases short and J 0 bases short, with 9 bases between. The CDR3 loop spans 13 amino acids.

The CDR3 here is CASRGLSGGALADIQYF. The CDR3, as DNA: TGCGCCAGCAGGGGACTTAGCGGGGGGGCCTTAGCGGACATTCAGTACTTC. V usage is TRBV10-1 and J usage is TRBJ2-4; 11 nucleotides line up with TRBD2. The germline V gene has CDR1 WNHNN and CDR2 SYGVQD (reference sequence). The CDR3 sequence is 17 residues long. Unmatched junction bases numbered 15, after V lost 6 bases and J lost 8 bases.

The rearrangement joins TRBV27 to TRBJ2-7; TRBD2 matches at 7 bases. V dropped 5 bases and J dropped 5; count of bases not matched to a gene: 9. The CDR3 covers 14 residues. Germline V gene data show CDR1 as MNHEY and CDR2 as SMNVEV (reference sequence). The CDR3 coding sequence is TGTGCCAGCAGTCTAGGACTAGTGGGGGACGAGCAGTACTTC. It specifies CASSLGLVGDEQYF.

The genes are TRBV4-3 and TRBJ2-1; no clear D. Germline CDR1 reads LGHNA; CDR2 reads YSLEER. The germline V and J ends were trimmed by 0 bases and 8 bases, with 11 bases remaining between them. The CDR3 has 14 amino acids. The CDR3 DNA is TGCGCCAGCAGCCAAGATCGGCTAGTGGATGAGCAGTTCTTC. Translation gives CASSQDRLVDEQFF.

The chain combines TRBV19 with TRBJ1-2; D perhaps matches TRBD1 (6 bases). Trimming cost V 3 bases and J 8 bases, with 16 bases left between them. The germline CDR1 and CDR2 sequences are LNHDA and SQIVND (reference sequence). This CDR3 comprises 14 residues. The CDR3 coding sequence is TGTGCCAGTAGTATCCAGGGGACGGTTGAAGGCTACACCTTC. It codes for CASSIQGTVEGYTF.

The chain links TRBV6-6 to TRBJ2-1; 7 nucleotides agree with TRBD1. The CDR3 spans 14 residues. The V and J ends lost 6 bases and 8 bases, in that order; junction bases with no gene match: 10. CDR1 and CDR2 from the germline V gene are MNHNY and SVGAGI (reference sequence). This CDR3 reads CASSYAEGAYEQFF. The CDR3 DNA follows: TGTGCCAGCAGCTACGCCGAGGGGGCCTATGAGCAGTTCTTC.

The chain combines TRBV7-6 with TRBJ1-2; the D gene is possibly TRBD1 (5 bases). The germline V gene encodes CDR1 SGHVS and CDR2 FNYEAQ. The CDR3 loop spans 14 amino acids. Trimming shortened V by 0 bases and J by 6 bases, and 11 bases separated the two germline ends. This chain's CDR3 is CASSLAWGVDGYTF. Written as DNA, the CDR3 is TGTGCCAGCAGCTTAGCTTGGGGGGTGGATGGCTACACCTTC.

The chain recombines TRBV9 with TRBJ2-2, with 7 bases fitting TRBD2. Trimming removed 0 bases from V and 4 bases from J; junction bases left unmatched: 3. The V gene's germline CDR1 is SGDLS and CDR2 YYNGEE. This CDR3 is 15 amino acids long. CDR3 sequence: CASSVDGGTTGELFF. CDR3 nucleotide sequence: TGTGCCAGCAGCGTAGACGGGGGGACCACCGGGGAGCTGTTTTTT.

The rearrangement joins TRBV13 to TRBJ1-6; D is ambiguous. The CDR3 loop spans 14 amino acids. Germline lookup yields CDR1 PRHDT and CDR2 FYEKMQ (reference sequence). V lost 0 bases and J lost 3, with 3 bases in between. The CDR3 is CASSLGVYNSPLHF. CDR3 nucleotide sequence: TGTGCCAGCAGCTTAGGGGTCTATAATTCACCCCTCCACTTT.

This chain joins TRBV7-9 and TRBJ2-7, with D hard to call. Germline lookup yields CDR1 SEHNR and CDR2 FQNEAQ (reference sequence). This CDR3 is built from 14 residues. V lost 4 bases to trimming and J lost 3 bases, with 13 bases between them. CDR3 sequence reads: CASSSNRHYYEQYF. In DNA, the CDR3 is TGTGCCAGCAGCTCAAACCGACATTACTACGAGCAGTACTTC. Looking up the rest from reference TRBV7-9 and TRBJ2-7 gives the full variable domain: DTGVSQNPRHKITKRGQNVTFRCDPISEHNRLYWYRQTLGQGPEFLTYFQNEAQLEKSRLLSDRFSAERPKGSFSTLEIQRTEQGDSAMYLCASSSNRHYYEQYFGPGTRLTVT.

The rearrangement joins TRBV9 to TRBJ1-6, with D hard to call. CDR3 length equals 15 residues. Germline assignment: CDR1 SGDLS and CDR2 YYNGEE. The V gene lost 0 bases and the J gene lost 9 bases, with 13 bases spanning the gap. In DNA form, the CDR3 reads TGTGCCAGCAGCGTAGAGGAGGGAATTGCTTCACCCCTCCACTTT. Translating it yields CASSVEEGIASPLHF. The whole variable domain, filled in from reference TRBV9 and TRBJ1-6, reads DSGVTQTPKHLITATGQRVTLRCSPRSGDLSVYWYQQSLDQGLQFLIQYYNGEERAKGNILERFSAQQFPDLHSELNLSSLELGDSALYFCASSVEEGIASPLHFGNGTRLTVT.

The CDR3 DNA sequence: TGTGCCAGCAGTGCCGGGACTAGCGGGGGGTCCAGGCAGTTCTTC. It specifies CASSAGTSGGSRQFF. The V gene is TRBV27, the J gene TRBJ2-1; 15 bases align to TRBD2. The CDR3 is 15 amino acids. Trimming at V came to 5 bases and at J to 12 bases, leaving 8 bases not matched to a gene. The germline CDR1 and CDR2 sequences are MNHEY and SMNVEV (reference sequence).

The chain joins TRBV9 to TRBJ2-7; the match to TRBD1 covers 9 bases. The CDR3 has 14 amino acids. V dropped 3 bases and J dropped 3; count of bases not matched to a gene: 4. Germline V gene sequence: CDR1 SGDLS, CDR2 YYNGEE. Here the CDR3 DNA reads TGTGCCAGCAGCGCCGGGACAGGGCACTACGAGCAGTACTTC. Its translation is CASSAGTGHYEQYF.

This clone was seen only once. This chain uses TRBV11-2 with TRBJ1-4; D is possibly TRBD1 (5 bases). The germline V and J ends were trimmed by 3 bases and 6 bases, with 14 bases remaining between them. CDR3 length: 15 amino acids. The germline CDR1 and CDR2 sequences are SGHAT and FQNNGV. The CDR3 region has the DNA TGTGCCAGCAGCTTGGGCAATCTAGGGGATGAAAAACTGTTTTTT. It yields the protein CASSLGNLGDEKLFF.

The J gene is TRBJ2-1, the V gene TRBV6-4; D tentatively reads TRBD1 or TRBD2 (5 bases each). The CDR3 is made up of 14 amino acids. Germline values: CDR1 MRHNA, CDR2 SNTAGT. V lost 2 bases, J lost 6 bases, and 11 bases lay in between. The CDR3 DNA follows: TGTGCCAGCAGTGACCTCGGGGCCGGCAATGAGCAGTTCTTC. It codes for CASSDLGAGNEQFF.

This chain joins TRBV25-1 and TRBJ2-5; 9 nucleotides match TRBD1. This CDR3 has 14 residues. Germline CDR1 and CDR2: MGHDK and SYGVNS. V was clipped by 3 bases and J by 5 bases; unmatched bases: 4. The CDR3 reads CASSEGQGWETQYF. The CDR3 DNA reads TGTGCCAGCAGTGAGGGACAGGGATGGGAGACCCAGTACTTC.

The chain combines TRBV30 with TRBJ1-2; D gene ambiguous. Per the germline V gene, CDR1 is GTSNPN and CDR2 is SVGIG (reference sequence). There are 12 residues in the CDR3. V was trimmed by 5 bases and J by 6 bases, leaving 13 bases between them. The CDR3 spells CAWDPQYNGYTF. Written as DNA, the CDR3 is TGTGCCTGGGACCCGCAGTACAATGGCTACACCTTC. The variable domain in full, with the rest retrieved from reference TRBV30 and TRBJ1-2, is SQTIHQWPATLVQPVGSPLSLECTVEGTSNPNLYWYRQAAGRGLQLLFYSVGIGQISSEVPQNLSASRPQDRQFILSSKKLLLSDSGFYLCAWDPQYNGYTFGSGTRLTVV.

This clone turned up a few times. The chain links TRBV5-4 to TRBJ2-7; D remains unclear. The CDR3 runs to 14 residues. CDR1 is SGHNT and CDR2 is YYREEE in the germline V gene (reference sequence). V was trimmed by 2 bases and J by 0 bases, leaving 9 bases between them. The CDR3 spells CASSFSAGSYEQYF. CDR3 coding DNA: TGTGCCAGCAGCTTTTCAGCCGGCTCCTACGAGCAGTACTTC.

The V and J genes are TRBV7-9 and TRBJ2-1, with 7 bases fitting TRBD2. With V trimmed by 5 bases and J by 9 bases, 16 bases remained unmatched. This CDR3 is 16 amino acids long. Germline V lookup: CDR1 SEHNR, CDR2 FQNEAQ (reference sequence). DNA of the CDR3: TGTGCCAGCAGCCAAATTGGGCGGGGGTCGGGAGGTGAGCAGTTCTTC. Translating it yields CASSQIGRGSGGEQFF. Based on the CDR3 plus reference TRBV7-9 and TRBJ2-1, the full variable domain is DTGVSQNPRHKITKRGQNVTFRCDPISEHNRLYWYRQTLGQGPEFLTYFQNEAQLEKSRLLSDRFSAERPKGSFSTLEIQRTEQGDSAMYLCASSQIGRGSGGEQFFGPGTRLTVL.

About this clone: The CDR3 carries no conserved terminal phenylalanine or tryptophan, so it likely arises from a read error. The V and J genes are TRBV5-4 and TRBJ1-1; D is unclear. Germline CDR1 SGHNT, CDR2 YYREEE (reference sequence). CDR3 length: 11 residues. Trimming removed 2 bases from V and 4 bases from J, with 3 bases in between. In DNA, the CDR3 is TGTGCCAGCAGCTTTCGCACTGAAGCTTTCCTT. Translating gives CASSFRTEAFL.